The 23 T cell receptor beta chains presented below share a single source sample, sequenced in a study of T cell responses to AZD1222 COVID-19 vaccine (dated by TCRdb to the early 2020s). Library preparation employed the immunoSEQ multiplex PCR assay. Entries here come from immuneACCESS through TCRdb and include only in-frame sequences with V and J called. Some clones fail to appear in such tables; in the studies checked, an unresolved V gene covers under half of the shortfall, and the cause of the remainder is unknown. The sample profile shows 130,000 to 150,000 clones; roughly 90% of them were found once. More than 1.2% of the sample comes from the top ten. The intended sense of this specimen's time point label: baseline before first vaccination. Specimen: peripheral blood, collected on day 0 of AZD1222 vaccination. These TCRs come from an adult in good health.

The chain combines TRBV28 with TRBJ1-3, with D possibly being TRBD1 (5 bases). This CDR3 has 15 residues. The V and J ends lost 3 bases and 1 base respectively, with 10 bases between them. Germline loops: CDR1 MDHEN, CDR2 SYDVKM. The CDR3 region has the DNA TGTGCCAGCAGTTTTGCAGGGAGGTCTGGAAACACCATATATTTT. Translation gives CASSFAGRSGNTIYF.

J is TRBJ2-7 and V is TRBV3-1 (or the pseudogene TRBV3-2); 12 bases fit TRBD2. V shed 2 bases and J 3 bases; nucleotides not matched to a gene: 5. CDR1 and CDR2 (germline): LGHDT, YNNKEL (reference sequence). The CDR3 is made up of 16 amino acids. The CDR3 DNA follows: TGTGCCAGCAGCCAAAAAAGACTAGCGGGGGTCTACGAGCAGTACTTC. Protein sequence: CASSQKRLAGVYEQYF.

The chain uses TRBV30 and TRBJ2-5; 7 bases align to TRBD1. J gave up 6 bases and V 5 bases, and 9 bases lay outside the gene matches. Germline V gives CDR1 GTSNPN, CDR2 SVGIG (reference sequence). The CDR3 is 13 residues long. The CDR3 loop is CAWGQARGQTQYF. In DNA form, the CDR3 reads TGTGCCTGGGGACAGGCGAGGGGTCAGACCCAGTACTTC. Filled out from reference TRBV30 and TRBJ2-5, the complete variable domain reads SQTIHQWPATLVQPVGSPLSLECTVEGTSNPNLYWYRQAAGRGLQLLFYSVGIGQISSEVPQNLSASRPQDRQFILSSKKLLLSDSGFYLCAWGQARGQTQYFGPGTRLLVL.

The chain combines TRBV15 with TRBJ1-5; D possibly corresponds to TRBD1 (6 bases). V was trimmed by 0 bases and J by 3 bases, leaving 9 bases between them. CDR3 length: 15 amino acids. Looked up from germline, CDR1 is LNHNV and CDR2 is YYDKDF (reference sequence). CDR3 nucleotides: TGTGCCACCAGCAGAGAACAGGGACACAATCAGCCCCAGCATTTT. Protein product: CATSREQGHNQPQHF. Full variable domain (missing parts from reference TRBV15 and TRBJ1-5): DAMVIQNPRYQVTQFGKPVTLSCSQTLNHNVMYWYQQKSSQAPKLLFHYYDKDFNNEADTPDNFQSRRPNTSFCFLDIRSPGLGDTAMYLCATSREQGHNQPQHFGDGTRLSIL.

The chain has TRBV5-6 and TRBJ2-7; D uncertain. The V end lost 0 bases, the J end lost 0 bases, and 1 base lay between the germline ends. This CDR3 has 12 residues. Per germline, CDR1 SGHDT and CDR2 YYEEEE. The chain's CDR3 is CASSLVSYEQYF. CDR3 in DNA: TGTGCCAGCAGCTTGGTCTCCTACGAGCAGTACTTC.

Concerning this clone: Other nucleotide sequences in the sample specify the same CDR3. The chain uses TRBV24-1 and TRBJ1-5; D unclear. Germline values: CDR1 KGHDR, CDR2 SFDVKD. The V end was cut by 4 bases, the J end by 1 base, with 1 base between. The CDR3 runs 12 residues. The CDR3 reads CATSDSNQPQHF. CDR3 DNA sequence: TGTGCCACCAGTGACAGCAATCAGCCCCAGCATTTT.

V is TRBV6-2 or TRBV6-3 and J is TRBJ2-5; 10 bases line up with TRBD2. Per germline, CDR1 MNHEY and CDR2 SVGEGT. The CDR3 is 19 amino acids. V lost 0 bases and J lost 4; bases outside the gene matches: 14. The CDR3 reads CASSYSRPGASGGVETQYF. The DNA of the CDR3 is TGTGCCAGCAGTTACTCACGTCCGGGAGCTAGCGGGGGTGTAGAGACCCAGTACTTC.

CDR3 region: CASSLGGGRSYEQYF. CDR3 nucleotides: TGTGCCAGCAGCCTGGGGGGGGGCCGATCCTACGAGCAGTACTTC. This rearrangement joins TRBV11-3 to TRBJ2-7; a possible D gene is TRBD2 (7 bases). CDR1 is SGHNT and CDR2 is YENEEA in the germline V gene. There are 15 residues in the CDR3. V lost 5 bases to trimming and J lost 1 base, with 15 bases between them.

V usage is TRBV30 and J usage is TRBJ1-5; TRBD1 matches 9 bases. Germline lookup yields CDR1 GTSNPN and CDR2 SVGIG (reference sequence). The length of the CDR3 is 13 residues. Trimming removed 5 bases from V and 4 bases from J; junction bases left unmatched: 3. The CDR3 loop is CAWDRGGNQPQHF. CDR3 in DNA: TGTGCCTGGGACAGGGGGGGAAATCAGCCCCAGCATTTT. The variable domain in full, with the rest retrieved from reference TRBV30 and TRBJ1-5, is SQTIHQWPATLVQPVGSPLSLECTVEGTSNPNLYWYRQAAGRGLQLLFYSVGIGQISSEVPQNLSASRPQDRQFILSSKKLLLSDSGFYLCAWDRGGNQPQHFGDGTRLSIL.

The chain uses TRBV7-6 and TRBJ1-2, with 9 nucleotides matching TRBD1. From germline, CDR1 is SGHVS and CDR2 FNYEAQ. The CDR3 sequence is 16 residues long. V lost 5 bases and J lost 3; bases outside the gene matches: 10. The CDR3 DNA is TGTGCCAGCAGCAGCGGGACAGGGTTACCCCACTATGGCTACACCTTC. As protein: CASSSGTGLPHYGYTF.

The chain links TRBV6-2 or TRBV6-3 to TRBJ2-1; D call uncertain. V gave up 2 bases and J gave up 9 bases, with 11 bases separating them. The CDR3 is made up of 13 amino acids. In germline, CDR1 is MNHEY, CDR2 SVGEGT. The CDR3 protein is CASSYGRRTEQFF. The CDR3 DNA sequence: TGTGCCAGCAGTTACGGGCGTCGAACTGAGCAGTTCTTC.

This clone was seen a handful of times. The chain combines TRBV10-1 with TRBJ1-3; D is unresolved. Germline assignment: CDR1 WNHNN and CDR2 SYGVQD (reference sequence). The V and J ends lost 8 bases and 0 bases respectively, with 11 bases between them. The CDR3 covers 14 residues. The CDR3 region is CASHSRTSGNTIYF. CDR3 nucleotides: TGCGCCAGCCACAGCCGAACCTCTGGAAACACCATATATTTT.

This clone appeared a single time. The rearrangement joins TRBV19 to TRBJ2-1, with D uncertain. The germline CDR1 and CDR2 sequences are LNHDA and SQIVND (reference sequence). V gave up 7 bases and J gave up 5 bases, with 12 bases separating them. CDR3 length equals 13 residues. The CDR3 protein is CASTGPWNNEQFF. CDR3 DNA: TGTGCCAGTACCGGCCCTTGGAACAATGAGCAGTTCTTC.

The chain employs TRBV6-2 or TRBV6-3 and TRBJ1-5; tentative D call: TRBD1 (5 bases). CDR3 length equals 14 residues. CDR1 is MNHEY and CDR2 is SVGEGT in the germline V gene. The germline V and J ends were trimmed by 2 bases and 6 bases, with 11 bases remaining between them. Written as DNA, the CDR3 is TGTGCCAGCAGTTACGGGTCAGGGTTTCAGCCCCAGCATTTT. Its translation: CASSYGSGFQPQHF.

The genes are TRBV18 and TRBJ1-1; TRBD1 is a possible D gene (6 bases). The germline V gene has CDR1 KGHSH and CDR2 LQKENI. This CDR3 has 17 amino acids. V shed 6 bases and J shed 1 base, with 21 bases lying between them. The CDR3 here is CASSPQRQVLANTEAFF. CDR3 coding DNA: TGTGCCAGCTCGCCCCAAAGACAGGTTTTGGCGAACACTGAAGCTTTCTTT. The variable domain in full, with the rest retrieved from reference TRBV18 and TRBJ1-1, is NAGVMQNPRHLVRRRGQEARLRCSPMKGHSHVYWYRQLPEEGLKFMVYLQKENIIDESGMPKERFSAEFPKEGPSILRIQQVVRGDSAAYFCASSPQRQVLANTEAFFGQGTRLTVV.

The chain links TRBV6-5 to TRBJ2-1; D perhaps matches TRBD1 (7 bases). Trimming removed 0 bases from V and 2 bases from J, with 11 bases in between. The CDR3 runs to 16 residues. Germline V gene data show CDR1 as MNHEY and CDR2 as SVGAGI. The CDR3 nucleotides are TGTGCCAGCAGTTACTCGGAGGGGGCGGCCTACAATGAGCAGTTCTTC. This translates into CASSYSEGAAYNEQFF.

The chain uses TRBV7-2 and TRBJ2-3; 9 bases fit TRBD1. Germline CDR1 is SGHTA and CDR2 is FQGNSA. J gave up 4 bases and V 5 bases, and 7 bases lay outside the gene matches. This CDR3 has 15 amino acids. The CDR3 region has the DNA TGTGCCAGCAGCCCGAGTGGACAGGGGCCAGATACGCAGTATTTT. It codes for CASSPSGQGPDTQYF.

V gene TRBV29-1 combines with J gene TRBJ2-4, with 7 positions matching TRBD2. CDR1 and CDR2 (germline): SQVTM, ANQGSEA. The CDR3 extends over 13 amino acids. Unmatched junction bases numbered 10, after V lost 6 bases and J lost 8 bases. CDR3 nucleotide sequence: TGCAGCGTCTCCGGAGGGACTACGGACATTCAGTACTTC. Its protein is CSVSGGTTDIQYF. Looking up the rest from reference TRBV29-1 and TRBJ2-4 gives the full variable domain: SAVISQKPSRDICQRGTSLTIQCQVDSQVTMMFWYRQQPGQSLTLIATANQGSEATYESGFVIDKFPISRPNLTFSTLTVSNMSPEDSSIYLCSVSGGTTDIQYFGAGTRLSVL.

V is TRBV6-1 and J is TRBJ2-2, with 9 bases identical to TRBD2. The V and J ends lost 2 bases and 6 bases, in that order; junction bases with no gene match: 7. Germline CDR1 reads MNHNS; CDR2 reads SASEGT. The CDR3 covers 16 residues. CDR3 in DNA: TGTGCCAGCAGTGAATGGCCTAGCGGGGCCTCCGGGGAGCTGTTTTTT. Translation gives CASSEWPSGASGELFF.

A note on this clone: At one boundary the junction diverges from the germline segment, which might be a read error. The chain links TRBV6-1 to TRBJ2-1; D is perhaps TRBD1 (6 bases). This CDR3 is built from 15 residues. CDR1 is MNHNS and CDR2 is SASEGT in the germline V gene. The CDR3 reads CASREGQWGYNEQFF. DNA of the CDR3: TGTGCCAGCAGGGAAGGACAGTGGGGGTACAATGAGCAGTTCTTC.

This clone is a singleton in its sample. The rearrangement links TRBV11-3 to TRBJ1-1, with TRBD1 identical over 7 bases. The V segment lost 5 bases and the J segment 5 bases; nucleotides outside the gene matches: 17. The length of the CDR3 is 17 residues. Germline values: CDR1 SGHNT, CDR2 YENEEA. The DNA for the CDR3 is TGTGCCAGCAGCCCAGGGGGTTTTCGGCAGATTGGGACTGAAGCTTTCTTT. Translating it yields CASSPGGFRQIGTEAFF.

This clone was detected only once. The chain recombines TRBV28 with TRBJ1-5; 7 nucleotides match TRBD1. Per germline, CDR1 MDHEN and CDR2 SYDVKM. The trim removed 3 bases at V and 2 bases at J, leaving 7 bases unmatched. There are 16 residues in the CDR3. The chain's CDR3 is CASSFIQGLGNQPQHF. Here the CDR3 DNA reads TGTGCCAGCAGTTTTATACAGGGGTTAGGCAATCAGCCCCAGCATTTT.

This chain links TRBV30 with TRBJ2-2; a possible D gene is TRBD1 (5 bases). V shed 1 base and J shed 5 bases, with 14 bases lying between them. The CDR3 consists of 15 residues. The germline V gene has CDR1 GTSNPN and CDR2 SVGIG (reference sequence). This CDR3 is CAWSEGRVLTGELFF. Here the CDR3 DNA reads TGTGCCTGGAGTGAAGGCAGGGTACTGACCGGGGAGCTGTTTTTT.